Here is one T cell receptor (beta chain) with its context. Its antigen is still unknown. This sample is drawn from a study of shared clonotypes between healthy human individuals. Regarding the study as a whole: Shared clonotypes: 4.5% to 5% naive CD4, around 3.5% naive CD8, less than 2.5% memory CD4, 0.4% memory CD8. For sorted subsets, rarefaction showed incomplete sequencing despite large depth.

TCRdb's table, derived via immunoSEQ multiplex PCR, lists solely in-frame clones and lacks some. The sample lists 700,000 or so clones, about three quarters occurring once. Germline trimming cut 4 bases from V and 4 bases from J; bases unmatched to any gene: 11. The CDR3 extends over 16 amino acids. In germline, CDR1 is SGHRS, CDR2 YFSETQ. Investigators divided CD4+ cells into CD45RA+ naive and CD45RA-negative memory subsets. The chain is built from TRBV5-1 and TRBJ1-3; 7 bases line up with TRBD1. Input material: memory CD4+ T cells sorted from blood. Described subset: CD45RA-negative fraction. This TCR was recovered from a woman in her twenties or thirties in good health. The CDR3 reads CASSPIQGIGGNTIYF. The CDR3 nucleotides are TGCGCCAGCAGCCCGATACAGGGGATCGGGGGAAACACCATATATTTT.